A single sample gave rise to the 31 T cell receptor beta chains below, sequenced in a study of somatic mutations in cytotoxic T cells in rheumatoid arthritis. Here immunoSEQ multiplex PCR was the method, and the copy in TCRdb shows in-frame clones only, minus some. The data show several thousand clones, around 75% seen once. Sequences were obtained from CD8+ T cells sorted from blood. These receptors were taken from an adult with rheumatoid arthritis.

J is TRBJ2-1 and V is TRBV7-8, with a tentative D call TRBD1 (5 bases). From germline, CDR1 is SGHVS and CDR2 FQNEAQ. CDR3 length equals 15 residues. V lost 0 bases and J lost 4, with 10 bases in between. CDR3 nucleotides: TGTGCCAGCAGCTTAGCAGGGGTAGGGTACAATGAGCAGTTCTTC. Protein product: CASSLAGVGYNEQFF.

The table lists this clone with a count of one. The chain uses TRBV7-2 and TRBJ2-5; TRBD1 agrees at 8 bases. The CDR3 spans 15 residues. V was pared by 5 bases and J by 5 bases, with 10 bases of the junction left unmatched. Germline V gene data show CDR1 as SGHTA and CDR2 as FQGNSA. The CDR3 DNA reads TGTGCCAGCAGCACCCTGGACAGGGTTGGGGAGACCCAGTACTTC. It codes for CASSTLDRVGETQYF. Looking up the rest from reference TRBV7-2 and TRBJ2-5 gives the full variable domain: GAGVSQSPSNKVTEKGKDVELRCDPISGHTALYWYRQSLGQGLEFLIYFQGNSAPDKSGLPSDRFSAERTGGSVSTLTIQRTQQEDSAVYLCASSTLDRVGETQYFGPGTRLLVL.

The CDR3 here is CATSPWTGDNEQFF. The CDR3 DNA reads as TGTGCCACCAGCCCATGGACAGGGGACAATGAGCAGTTCTTC. V is TRBV15 and J is TRBJ2-1, with 9 nucleotides matching TRBD1. CDR3 length: 14 amino acids. CDR1 LNHNV and CDR2 YYDKDF come from the germline V gene (reference sequence). V was clipped by 5 bases and J by 5 bases; unmatched bases: 4.

This chain uses TRBV11-2 with TRBJ2-5; 8 bases map to TRBD2. CDR1 SGHAT and CDR2 FQNNGV come from the germline V gene. V was pared by 6 bases and J by 2 bases, with 2 bases of the junction left unmatched. This CDR3 is 13 amino acids long. CDR3 nucleotide sequence: TGTGCCAGCAGACTAGCGGCTCAAGAGACCCAGTACTTC. Amino acid sequence: CASRLAAQETQYF.

The chain uses TRBV5-6 and TRBJ2-2; no clear D. V lost 1 base to trimming and J lost 2 bases, with 6 bases between them. CDR1 SGHDT and CDR2 YYEEEE come from the germline V gene. The CDR3 loop spans 14 amino acids. The CDR3 region has the DNA TGTGCCAGCAGCTTGTCGGTTAACACCGGGGAGCTGTTTTTT. Encoded protein: CASSLSVNTGELFF.

The rearrangement links TRBV6-1 to TRBJ2-5, with D unclear. The CDR3 loop spans 14 amino acids. V was clipped by 0 bases and J by 5 bases, with 10 bases between them. The germline V gene has CDR1 MNHNS and CDR2 SASEGT. CDR3 amino acids: CASSEASGHETQYF. Here the CDR3 DNA reads TGTGCCAGCAGTGAAGCCTCGGGCCATGAGACCCAGTACTTC.

V gene TRBV7-9 combines with J gene TRBJ2-7; possibly TRBD2 for D (6 bases). Trimming pared 1 base from V and 0 bases from J, leaving 16 bases between. This CDR3 has 17 residues. Germline V gene sequence: CDR1 SEHNR, CDR2 FQNEAQ (reference sequence). CDR3 in amino acids: CASSLEEGITGSYEQYF. CDR3 nucleotides: TGTGCCAGCAGCTTAGAGGAGGGGATCACAGGCTCCTACGAGCAGTACTTC.

The chain links TRBV25-1 to TRBJ1-2; possible D gene TRBD1, 5 bases. The CDR3 has 11 residues. Germline CDR1 and CDR2: MGHDK and SYGVNS. V lost 8 bases to trimming and J lost 2 bases, with 6 bases between them. The CDR3 is CASWTNYGYTF. CDR3 in DNA: TGTGCCAGCTGGACAAACTATGGCTACACCTTC.

J is TRBJ2-3 and V is TRBV11-2; no firm D call. Germline V gene sequence: CDR1 SGHAT, CDR2 FQNNGV. The V end was cut by 3 bases, the J end by 10 bases, with 14 bases between. The CDR3 extends over 13 amino acids. CDR3 sequence reads: CASSLPAPMAQYF. The CDR3, as DNA: TGTGCCAGCAGCTTGCCGGCGCCCATGGCGCAGTATTTT.

The sample holds one count of this clone. V and J are TRBV5-5 and TRBJ1-5; D not certain. The CDR3 runs 15 residues. The V gene lost 6 bases and the J gene lost 9 bases, with 22 bases spanning the gap. Germline V gene data show CDR1 as SGHKS and CDR2 as YYEKEE (reference sequence). The DNA for the CDR3 is TGTGCCAGCAAAGCTTACAGTACAAGGGAAGGGCCCCAGCATTTT. Its translation: CASKAYSTREGPQHF.

The chain employs TRBV5-1 and TRBJ1-1, with TRBD1 matching 8 bases. Germline V gene data show CDR1 as SGHRS and CDR2 as YFSETQ. The junction had 3 bases not matched to a gene; V was cut back by 4 bases and J by 1 base. CDR3 size: 14 residues. The CDR3 region has the DNA TGCGCCAGCAGCCTCGGGACAGGGAACACTGAAGCTTTCTTT. The encoded protein is CASSLGTGNTEAFF.

The CDR3 loop reads CASSDRGQETQYF. CDR3 DNA sequence: TGTGCCAGCAGCGACAGGGGGCAAGAGACCCAGTACTTC. V and J are TRBV7-2 and TRBJ2-5; 9 bases map to TRBD1. Germline V gene lookup returns CDR1 SGHTA and CDR2 FQGNSA. This CDR3 comprises 13 residues. Losses at the gene ends were 5 bases for V and 2 bases for J; bases not matched to a gene: 0.

The chain is built from TRBV25-1 and TRBJ2-7; D tentatively fits TRBD1 or TRBD2 (5 bases each). The germline gives CDR1 MGHDK, CDR2 SYGVNS. The germline V and J ends were trimmed by 5 bases and 3 bases, with 17 bases remaining between them. There are 15 residues in the CDR3. In DNA form, the CDR3 reads TGTGCCAGCAGTAGCCCCGGGGCAGTTTTCTACGAGCAGTACTTC. Translated, it gives CASSSPGAVFYEQYF.

J is TRBJ2-1 and V is TRBV2; TRBD2 agrees at 10 bases. The junction had 0 bases not matched to a gene; V was cut back by 2 bases and J by 2 bases. The CDR3 covers 15 residues. The germline gives CDR1 SNHLY, CDR2 FYNNEI. CDR3 residues: CASSESGGAYNEQFF. DNA of the CDR3: TGTGCCAGCAGTGAAAGCGGGGGGGCCTACAATGAGCAGTTCTTC.

The rearrangement links TRBV7-2 to TRBJ2-4; TRBD2 agrees at 8 bases. The CDR3 runs to 16 residues. In germline, CDR1 is SGHTA, CDR2 FQGNSA. V trimming: 1 base; J trimming: 3 bases; junction bases outside the gene matches: 5. The CDR3 region has the DNA TGTGCCAGCAGCTTAGACGGCGGGGGGCTCAAAAACATTCAGTACTTC. It yields the protein CASSLDGGGLKNIQYF.

The chain uses TRBV7-9 and TRBJ1-5, with a possible D match to TRBD1 (5 bases). The CDR3 has 13 amino acids. Germline values: CDR1 SEHNR, CDR2 FQNEAQ (reference sequence). Trimming removed 5 bases from V and 4 bases from J, with 9 bases in between. The CDR3 coding sequence is TGTGCCAGCAGCCCAGGGATAAATCAGCCCCAGCATTTT. Protein product: CASSPGINQPQHF.

This clone appeared once. The chain uses TRBV27 and TRBJ2-1; either TRBD1 or TRBD2 may fit D (6 bases each). CDR1 and CDR2 (germline): MNHEY, SMNVEV (reference sequence). This CDR3 is 15 amino acids long. V lost 8 bases and J lost 6, with 20 bases in between. Here the CDR3 DNA reads TGTGCCAGCGGACTTCGAGGGGGGCCTGGCAATGAGCAGTTCTTC. Residues: CASGLRGGPGNEQFF.

The chain links TRBV5-1 to TRBJ2-5; a weak D match, TRBD2 (5 bases). This CDR3 is built from 15 residues. The V gene's germline CDR1 is SGHRS and CDR2 YFSETQ. V was cut by 4 bases and J by 4 bases, with 17 bases left in between. CDR3 loop: CASSSGLTDPETQYF. The CDR3 region has the DNA TGCGCCAGCAGCAGCGGACTCACCGACCCAGAGACCCAGTACTTC. The whole variable domain, filled in from reference TRBV5-1 and TRBJ2-5, reads KAGVTQTPRYLIKTRGQQVTLSCSPISGHRSVSWYQQTPGQGLQFLFEYFSETQRNKGNFPGRFSGRQFSNSRSEMNVSTLELGDSALYLCASSSGLTDPETQYFGPGTRLLVL.

The table lists this clone with a few counts. The rearrangement uses TRBV7-9 and TRBJ1-6; no clear D. This CDR3 has 13 residues. V shed 1 base and J shed 7 bases, with 5 bases lying between them. The germline CDR1 and CDR2 sequences are SEHNR and FQNEAQ (reference sequence). CDR3 sequence (DNA): TGTGCCAGCAGCTTAGGAGGGAATTCACCCCTCCACTTT. Translation: CASSLGGNSPLHF.

In nucleotides, the CDR3 is TGTGCCAGCAGCTTGGAGGAAGCGGGGGGCCTCCAAGAGACCCAGTACTTC. The encoded protein is CASSLEEAGGLQETQYF. The V call is TRBV5-6, the J call TRBJ2-5, with TRBD2 matching over 9 bases. Unmatched junction bases numbered 7, after V lost 0 bases and J lost 1 base. The CDR3 has 17 amino acids. CDR1 and CDR2 (germline): SGHDT, YYEEEE.

The chain has TRBV12-2 and TRBJ2-1; the D call in the table, TRBD2, was not verified against the DNA. TRBV12-2 is described as a pseudogene. This CDR3 region has 23 residues. The CDR3, as DNA: TGTGCAAGTCGCTTAGCGACCCGTCGCGGCGGGGGTAGCGGGGGGGGTTCCTACAATGAGCAGTTCTTC. This sequence encodes CASRLATRRGGGSGGGSYNEQFF.

This chain uses TRBV15 with TRBJ2-5, with 7 bases that match TRBD2. The CDR3 sequence is 14 residues long. The germline V gene has CDR1 LNHNV and CDR2 YYDKDF (reference sequence). V trimming: 3 bases; J trimming: 2 bases; junction bases outside the gene matches: 3. The CDR3 region is CATSRGLQQETQYF. CDR3 nucleotide sequence: TGTGCCACCAGCAGGGGACTACAACAAGAGACCCAGTACTTC.

By sample share, this clone is medium-sized (0.01 to 0.1%). V and J are TRBV11-2 and TRBJ1-6, with 7 bases fitting TRBD1. The CDR3 covers 15 residues. Germline trimming cut 4 bases from V and 7 bases from J; bases unmatched to any gene: 7. Looked up from germline, CDR1 is SGHAT and CDR2 is FQNNGV. The CDR3 here is CASSWEGTENSPLHF. CDR3 in DNA: TGTGCCAGCAGCTGGGAAGGGACAGAAAATTCACCCCTCCACTTT.

The genes are TRBV6-1 and TRBJ1-5; D is possibly TRBD1 (6 bases). V was pared by 7 bases and J by 3 bases, with 13 bases between. Germline CDR1 reads MNHNS; CDR2 reads SASEGT. CDR3 length equals 14 residues. CDR3 region: CASMRGTFNQPQHF. The CDR3 nucleotides read TGTGCCAGCATGAGGGGGACCTTCAATCAGCCCCAGCATTTT.

The chain combines TRBV5-4 with TRBJ1-2; TRBD1 might be the D (5 bases). Germline CDR1 SGHNT, CDR2 YYREEE (reference sequence). Trimming shortened V by 2 bases and J by 7 bases, and 15 bases separated the two germline ends. CDR3 length equals 14 residues. Here the CDR3 reads CASSLGVSAGGYTF. CDR3 nucleotide sequence: TGTGCCAGCAGCTTAGGGGTTTCCGCTGGTGGCTACACCTTC.

This clone was counted a single time. This rearrangement joins TRBV6-4 to TRBJ1-2, with D unclear. Germline V CDR1 and CDR2: MRHNA, SNTAGT. V was clipped by 10 bases and J by 1 base, with 13 bases between them. This CDR3 is 13 amino acids long. The CDR3 region has the DNA TGTGCCATCTTCGTCGCCCGTAACTATGGCTACACCTTC. Translating gives CAIFVARNYGYTF.

The chain links TRBV27 to TRBJ2-3, with 9 nucleotides matching TRBD2. Germline V gene sequence: CDR1 MNHEY, CDR2 SMNVEV (reference sequence). Trimming took 6 bases from V and 6 from J; bases not matched to a gene: 4. This CDR3 has 13 residues. The CDR3 DNA reads TGTGCCAGCAGGGCCACTAGCGGGGATACGCAGTATTTT. Amino acids: CASRATSGDTQYF.

This chain joins TRBV5-1 and TRBJ2-7, with D perhaps TRBD1 (6 bases). V lost 4 bases to trimming and J lost 0 bases, with 23 bases between them. Germline V gene lookup returns CDR1 SGHRS and CDR2 YFSETQ. The length of the CDR3 is 18 residues. This chain's CDR3 is CASSLDPGQPRSSYEQYF. CDR3 DNA sequence: TGCGCCAGCAGCCTCGACCCTGGACAGCCAAGGAGCTCCTACGAGCAGTACTTC.

The genes are TRBV7-9 and TRBJ2-1, with D possibly TRBD1 on 6 matching bases. This CDR3 comprises 13 residues. Looked up from germline, CDR1 is SEHNR and CDR2 is FQNEAQ (reference sequence). V lost 5 bases and J lost 5, with 10 bases in between. CDR3 sequence: CASSPGTNNEQFF. CDR3 DNA sequence: TGTGCCAGCAGCCCCGGGACAAACAATGAGCAGTTCTTC.

The genes are TRBV11-3 and TRBJ2-7; possible D gene TRBD1, 7 bases. CDR1 and CDR2 from the germline V gene are SGHNT and YENEEA. Trimming stripped 5 bases from V and 2 bases from J, with 13 bases between. The CDR3 is 14 residues long. The CDR3 DNA is TGTGCCAGCAGCCCAGGCGGGACAGCCTACGAGCAGTACTTC. Its translation is CASSPGGTAYEQYF. The whole variable domain, filled in from reference TRBV11-3 and TRBJ2-7, reads EAGVVQSPRYKIIEKKQPVAFWCNPISGHNTLYWYLQNLGQGPELLIRYENEEAVDDSQLPKDRFSAERLKGVDSTLKIQPAELGDSAVYLCASSPGGTAYEQYFGPGTRLTVT.

J is TRBJ1-2 and V is TRBV7-2, with D tentatively TRBD1 (5 bases). The CDR3 extends over 16 amino acids. The germline gives CDR1 SGHTA, CDR2 FQGNSA. Trimming took 5 bases from V and 6 from J, leaving 22 bases between them. The CDR3 DNA reads TGTGCCAGCAGCCCAGACGGGGCAGGGTGGAGGAATGGCTACACCTTC. It is translated as CASSPDGAGWRNGYTF.